This T cell receptor (beta chain) comes out of a study of shared clonotypes between healthy human individuals. Study-wide results and caveats: About 5% of naive CD4 clonotypes were shared across a few donors.

Trimming stripped 8 bases from V and 7 bases from J, with 12 bases between. Germline values: CDR1 MNHNS, CDR2 SASEGT. The CDR3 has 13 residues. The data were produced by immunoSEQ multiplex PCR, yet TCRdb's version contains in-frame clones alone and is incomplete. The sample consists of about 1 million clones, about three quarters of them appearing once. Notes on this clone: Its antigen is undetermined.

Negatively enriched CD4+ T cells were divided by CD45RA into naive and memory. The sample comprised memory CD4+ T cells sorted from blood. The sample's subset: CD45RA-negative fraction. The chain links TRBV6-1 to TRBJ1-6; D is ambiguous. The clonotype comes from a man aged 18 to 29 in good health. CDR3 protein: CASYPNYNSPLHF. CDR3 DNA: TGTGCCAGCTACCCCAATTACAATTCACCCCTCCACTTT.